The present T cell receptor (beta chain) was sequenced within a study of shared clonotypes between healthy human individuals. Data came from immunoSEQ multiplex PCR; TCRdb stores just in-frame clones and leaves some out. The sample comprises a few million clones, 90% to 95% of which are singletons, and about 0.39% rests with the top ten. It was into CD45RA+ naive and CD45RA-negative memory subsets that the CD4+ cells were split. The CDR3 covers 13 residues. Germline V lookup: CDR1 WNHNN, CDR2 SYGVQD (reference sequence). V was clipped by 6 bases and J by 1 base, with 9 bases between them. The sequence was obtained from a man between 18 and 35 years old in good health. Some clones in this sample may be carry-over from other donors' samples. V gene TRBV10-1 combines with J gene TRBJ2-5, with a weak D call TRBD2 (6 bases). Source material: naive CD4+ T cells from PBMCs. Subset noted: CD45RA+ positively selected. The CDR3: CASSRDSQETQYF. Written as DNA, the CDR3 is TGCGCCAGCAGCCGGGACTCCCAAGAGACCCAGTACTTC.